This T cell receptor beta chain originates from a study of blood T cell repertoires in COVID-19. Study background: Both acute and convalescent COVID-19 samples were obtained from the United States, Italy and Spain.

TCRdb's copy holds only in-frame clones and misses some; the assay was immunoSEQ multiplex PCR. The sample has roughly 150,000 clones; more than 75% are singletons. The V end was cut by 2 bases, the J end by 8 bases, with 9 bases between. This CDR3 is built from 12 residues. The sequenced material came from peripheral blood. The receptor was isolated from a man aged 55 to 70 with active or convalescent COVID-19. The chain combines TRBV12-3 or TRBV12-4 with TRBJ1-1; D ambiguous. The CDR3 region is CASSLSLAEAFF. CDR3 nucleotide sequence: TGTGCCAGCAGTTTATCCTTGGCCGAAGCTTTCTTT.